The 26 T cell receptor beta chains listed next were all sequenced from one sample in a study of relationships among human T cell subsets. TCR alpha and beta CDR3s were amplified from mRNA by semiquantitative ARM-PCR. Exponential amplification used communal superprimers after tagged nested gene-specific primers in ARM-PCR. TCRdb passed the multiplex PCR reads through MiXCR, listing each CDR3 protein once. The sample contains roughly 7,400 distinct CDR3 sequences, just under 70% of which appear only once. Pooled CD4+ and CD8+ T cells were bead-selected with anti-CD45RA to get naive and transitional cells. The material sequenced was naive and transitional (CD45RA+) T cells sorted from blood. The receptors come from a man aged 40-55 years in good health.

This chain joins TRBV4-1 and TRBJ2-1, with D maybe TRBD2 (5 bases). V was cut by 1 base and J by 7 bases, with 8 bases left in between. CDR3 length equals 13 residues. Germline values: CDR1 MGHRA, CDR2 YSYEKL. The CDR3 reads CASSQGRGNEQFF. The CDR3 region has the DNA TGCGCCAGCAGCCAAGGCCGCGGGAATGAGCAGTTCTTC.

The chain employs TRBV7-9 and TRBJ2-7, with D possibly being TRBD1 (6 bases). V dropped 1 base and J dropped 6 bases, with 10 bases sitting between them. This CDR3 has 13 amino acids. In germline, CDR1 is SEHNR, CDR2 FQNEAQ (reference sequence). CDR3 residues: CASSLGGGAEQYF. CDR3 nucleotide sequence: TGTGCCAGCAGCTTAGGAGGGGGTGCCGAGCAGTACTTC.

This rearrangement joins TRBV14 to TRBJ2-7; D is perhaps TRBD1 (6 bases). Trimming cost V 0 bases and J 3 bases, with 12 bases left between them. The CDR3 consists of 15 residues. CDR1 and CDR2 from the germline V gene are SGHDN and FVKESK. CDR3 DNA: TGTGCCAGCAGCCAAGAATACAGGGAACTCTACGAGCAGTACTTC. It codes for CASSQEYRELYEQYF.

The J gene is TRBJ2-7, the V gene TRBV6-1; D unresolved. The V gene's germline CDR1 is MNHNS and CDR2 SASEGT. CDR3 size: 12 residues. V lost 3 bases and J lost 4, with 7 bases in between. In DNA, the CDR3 is TGTGCCAGCAGTGATTGGGGATACGAGCAGTACTTC. Amino acid sequence: CASSDWGYEQYF.

V usage is TRBV6-5 and J usage is TRBJ2-2; 7 positions agree with TRBD2. This CDR3 is 14 amino acids long. Per germline, CDR1 MNHEY and CDR2 SVGAGI. Trimming at V came to 4 bases and at J to 6 bases, leaving 5 bases not matched to a gene. CDR3 protein: CASSSGTMPGELFF. In nucleotides, the CDR3 is TGTGCCAGCAGTTCTGGGACTATGCCCGGGGAGCTGTTTTTT.

Written as DNA, the CDR3 is TGTGCCAGCAGCCCCCCTAGCAATGAGCAGTTCTTC. This gives the protein CASSPPSNEQFF. The chain has TRBV7-9 and TRBJ2-1; D not certain. Deletions cut 5 bases from V and 6 bases from J, with 8 bases between. Germline V gene sequence: CDR1 SEHNR, CDR2 FQNEAQ (reference sequence). The CDR3 covers 12 residues.

This clonotype was seen only a few times. The V and J genes are TRBV7-2 and TRBJ2-1; 9 bases fit TRBD2. V gave up 1 base and J gave up 6 bases; unmatched junction bases: 4. This CDR3 is 15 amino acids long. The germline CDR1 and CDR2 sequences are SGHTA and FQGNSA. CDR3 DNA sequence: TGTGCCAGCAGCTTAGATAGCGGGAGCCCCAATGAGCAGTTCTTC. Amino acid sequence: CASSLDSGSPNEQFF.

The chain links TRBV20-1 to TRBJ2-5; D is perhaps TRBD1 (5 bases). The CDR3 length is 14 residues. The germline CDR1 and CDR2 sequences are DFQATT and SNEGSKA (reference sequence). Trimming stripped 3 bases from V and 2 bases from J, with 13 bases between. The CDR3 sequence is CSASPGAGQETQYF. CDR3 sequence (DNA): TGCAGTGCTAGCCCTGGGGCAGGACAAGAGACCCAGTACTTC.

This clonotype showed up just once. This sequence joins TRBV10-3 and TRBJ1-5, with D hard to call. CDR1 ENHRY and CDR2 SYGVKD come from the germline V gene. V was trimmed by 2 bases and J by 7 bases, leaving 12 bases between them. The CDR3 consists of 14 residues. The CDR3 coding sequence is TGTGCCATCAGTGAGGGGGTCGGGGTGCAGCCCCAGCATTTT. Its protein product is CAISEGVGVQPQHF.

The V and J genes are TRBV7-3 and TRBJ1-4; TRBD1 matches 7 bases. V lost 5 bases and J lost 8; bases outside the gene matches: 5. This CDR3 comprises 13 residues. Germline loops: CDR1 SGHTA, CDR2 FQGTGA. CDR3 in DNA: TGTGCCAGCAGCCTCAGACAGGGAGAAAAACTGTTTTTT. Its protein is CASSLRQGEKLFF.

The V call is TRBV5-1, the J call TRBJ1-3; D uncertain. The germline gives CDR1 SGHRS, CDR2 YFSETQ. The CDR3 has 13 residues. The germline V and J ends were trimmed by 4 bases and 4 bases, with 9 bases remaining between them. The CDR3 spells CASSPGGGNTIYF. CDR3 nucleotides: TGCGCCAGCAGCCCCGGCGGGGGAAACACCATATATTTT.

This clonotype has just a few counts. The rearrangement joins TRBV4-1 to TRBJ2-2; D gene uncertain. V lost 6 bases to trimming and J lost 2 bases, with 10 bases between them. The germline gives CDR1 MGHRA, CDR2 YSYEKL. The CDR3 has 14 residues. This chain's CDR3 is CASSLDGNTGELFF. CDR3 coding DNA: TGCGCCAGCAGTCTGGACGGTAACACCGGGGAGCTGTTTTTT.

The count of this clonotype is one. J is TRBJ2-7 and V is TRBV5-1; D tentatively reads TRBD1 or TRBD2 (5 bases each). V was trimmed by 0 bases and J by 0 bases, leaving 7 bases between them. In germline, CDR1 is SGHRS, CDR2 YFSETQ. This CDR3 region has 14 residues. CDR3 nucleotide sequence: TGCGCCAGCAGCTTGGATGGGGGCTCCTACGAGCAGTACTTC. Translation: CASSLDGGSYEQYF. Full variable domain (rest looked up from reference TRBV5-1 and TRBJ2-7): KAGVTQTPRYLIKTRGQQVTLSCSPISGHRSVSWYQQTPGQGLQFLFEYFSETQRNKGNFPGRFSGRQFSNSRSEMNVSTLELGDSALYLCASSLDGGSYEQYFGPGTRLTVT.

The rearrangement links TRBV5-1 to TRBJ2-5, with D perhaps TRBD2 (5 bases). This CDR3 spans 13 amino acids. Germline V lookup: CDR1 SGHRS, CDR2 YFSETQ. Trimming removed 6 bases from V and 1 base from J, with 10 bases in between. The CDR3 region has the DNA TGCGCCAGCATCCCGGACTCCCAAGAGACCCAGTACTTC. It codes for CASIPDSQETQYF.

This sequence joins TRBV10-3 and TRBJ1-2; 7 nucleotides match TRBD1. The germline gives CDR1 ENHRY, CDR2 SYGVKD. The J segment lost 4 bases and the V segment lost 4 bases, leaving 9 bases of the junction unmatched. This CDR3 region has 15 residues. This CDR3 is CAISVTGDSPYGYTF. CDR3 nucleotide sequence: TGTGCCATCAGTGTTACAGGGGACTCACCCTATGGCTACACCTTC.

CDR3: CSATSGTQNTEAFF. The CDR3 nucleotides read TGCAGTGCTACCTCCGGGACACAGAACACTGAAGCTTTCTTT. The chain combines TRBV20-1 with TRBJ1-1; D is possibly TRBD1 (6 bases). Trimming stripped 4 bases from V and 1 base from J, with 13 bases between. In germline, CDR1 is DFQATT, CDR2 SNEGSKA (reference sequence). The CDR3 sequence is 14 residues long.

This clonotype rates as large. The chain employs TRBV20-1 and TRBJ1-1, with TRBD1 identical over 8 bases. Germline-derived CDR1 and CDR2 are DFQATT and SNEGSKA (reference sequence). J lost 6 bases, V lost 4 bases, and 7 bases had no gene match. There are 13 residues in the CDR3. The CDR3 reads CSANKDRVPEAFF. The CDR3 DNA follows: TGCAGTGCTAACAAGGACAGGGTCCCTGAAGCTTTCTTT.

The chain carries TRBV28 and TRBJ2-5, with 12 bases aligning to TRBD2. Trimming took 1 base from V and 5 from J; bases not matched to a gene: 11. CDR1 is MDHEN, CDR2 SYDVKM, per germline. The length of the CDR3 is 18 residues. The CDR3 sequence: CASSLFPLGLAGSETQYF. The CDR3 nucleotides read TGTGCCAGCAGTTTATTCCCTCTCGGACTAGCGGGATCCGAGACCCAGTACTTC.

This sequence joins TRBV12-5 and TRBJ2-1; D is perhaps TRBD2 (6 bases). Germline CDR1 reads LGHNT; CDR2 reads FRNRAP. The V and J ends lost 7 bases and 9 bases respectively, with 13 bases between them. The CDR3 has 12 amino acids. CDR3 in DNA: TGTGCTAGTGCCCTAGCGCGGACTGAGCAGTTCTTC. This encodes CASALARTEQFF.

The sample holds a few counts of this clonotype. CDR3 DNA: TGTGCCAGTAGTATCCCGGCAGGGGAGATAAGCAATCAGCCCCAGCATTTT. This sequence encodes CASSIPAGEISNQPQHF. The chain joins TRBV19 to TRBJ1-5; maybe TRBD1 (6 bases). Germline V lookup: CDR1 LNHDA, CDR2 SQIVND (reference sequence). The V end was cut by 3 bases, the J end by 1 base, with 16 bases between. The CDR3 is made up of 17 amino acids.

The V call is TRBV6-4, the J call TRBJ2-1; possibly TRBD1 for D (5 bases). V lost 0 bases and J lost 5, with 5 bases in between. Germline V gene sequence: CDR1 MRHNA, CDR2 SNTAGT. CDR3 size: 13 residues. The CDR3 sequence is CASSDSGHNEQFF. The CDR3 DNA reads as TGTGCCAGCAGTGACTCGGGGCACAATGAGCAGTTCTTC.

V usage is TRBV11-2 and J usage is TRBJ2-3, with 12 bases matching TRBD2. Germline CDR1 is SGHAT and CDR2 is FQNNGV. This CDR3 is 16 amino acids long. Trimming at V came to 5 bases and at J to 2 bases, leaving 5 bases not matched to a gene. The CDR3 DNA is TGTGCCAGCAGCCAAAGACTAGCGGGGGACACAGATACGCAGTATTTT. It translates to CASSQRLAGDTDTQYF. Full variable domain (missing parts from reference TRBV11-2 and TRBJ2-3): EAGVAQSPRYKIIEKRQSVAFWCNPISGHATLYWYQQILGQGPKLLIQFQNNGVVDDSQLPKDRFSAERLKGVDSTLKIQPAKLEDSAVYLCASSQRLAGDTDTQYFGPGTRLTVL.

V usage is TRBV4-1 and J usage is TRBJ2-1; unclear D gene. CDR3 length equals 14 residues. The germline V gene encodes CDR1 MGHRA and CDR2 YSYEKL. V lost 3 bases to trimming and J lost 7 bases, with 13 bases between them. The CDR3 protein is CASSQDRLGNEQFF. Here the CDR3 DNA reads TGCGCCAGCAGCCAGGATAGACTTGGGAATGAGCAGTTCTTC.

V is TRBV7-9 and J is TRBJ2-7; no clear D gene. CDR1 SEHNR and CDR2 FQNEAQ come from the germline V gene (reference sequence). V lost 5 bases and J lost 2, with 10 bases in between. There are 13 residues in the CDR3. This CDR3 is CASSLDRTYEQYF. DNA for the CDR3: TGTGCCAGCAGCCTGGACCGTACCTACGAGCAGTACTTC.

This clonotype was detected a few times. This chain joins TRBV7-9 and TRBJ2-3; 12 positions match TRBD1. Unmatched junction bases numbered 8, after V lost 5 bases and J lost 5 bases. The CDR3 totals 16 residues. Germline V CDR1 and CDR2: SEHNR, FQNEAQ (reference sequence). The CDR3 loop is CASSRLGTGGGDTQYF. CDR3 DNA: TGTGCCAGCAGCCGACTAGGGACAGGGGGCGGAGATACGCAGTATTTT.

The genes are TRBV19 and TRBJ2-3; D unresolved. From germline, CDR1 is LNHDA and CDR2 SQIVND (reference sequence). With 5 bases removed from V and 4 bases from J, the gap between germline ends came to 7 bases. The CDR3 runs 12 residues. The CDR3 loop is CASSRSADTQYF. The DNA for the CDR3 is TGTGCCAGTAGTCGGAGTGCAGATACGCAGTATTTT.